Below are 25 T cell receptor beta chains sequenced from a single sample in a study of blood T cell repertoires in COVID-19. Repertoires were generated with immunoSEQ multiplex PCR, while TCRdb's copy carries only in-frame clones and drops some. The repertoire holds around 170,000 clones, with around 84% as singletons. Material: peripheral blood. The receptor set was obtained from a man between 25 and 39 years old with active or convalescent COVID-19.

The chain is built from TRBV24-1 and TRBJ1-2; TRBD1 aligns across 9 bases. CDR1 and CDR2 (germline): KGHDR, SFDVKD. The CDR3 is 18 residues long. J gave up 4 bases and V 4 bases, and 15 bases lay outside the gene matches. DNA of the CDR3: TGTGCCACCAGTGAAACCCCCGGGACAGGGCCGCCTGTCTATGGCTACACCTTC. Translated: CATSETPGTGPPVYGYTF.

This rearrangement joins TRBV7-2 to TRBJ2-7, with 8 bases fitting TRBD1. This CDR3 is built from 13 residues. The germline CDR1 and CDR2 sequences are SGHTA and FQGNSA. CDR3 nucleotides: TGTGCGATAGGACAGGGTAGCTCCTACGAGCAGTACTTC. This codes for CAIGQGSSYEQYF.

V and J are TRBV4-1 and TRBJ2-3, with D perhaps matching TRBD2 (5 bases). This CDR3 contains 13 residues. Germline lookup yields CDR1 MGHRA and CDR2 YSYEKL. Trimming cost V 5 bases and J 4 bases, with 10 bases left between them. CDR3 sequence reads: CASSTQRADTQYF. CDR3 nucleotide sequence: TGCGCCAGCAGCACCCAGAGGGCAGATACGCAGTATTTT.

On this clone itself: Other DNA sequences in this specimen translate into the identical CDR3. The rearrangement joins TRBV3-1 (or the pseudogene TRBV3-2) to TRBJ2-2; D ambiguous. The germline V gene encodes CDR1 LGHDT and CDR2 YNNKEL (reference sequence). The V end was cut by 4 bases, the J end by 5 bases, with 11 bases between. This CDR3 contains 14 residues. Here the CDR3 reads CASSPAGGTGELFF. The CDR3 bases are TGTGCCAGCAGCCCAGCTGGCGGTACCGGGGAGCTGTTTTTT.

This clone was picked up one time. The V gene is TRBV9, the J gene TRBJ1-5; 8 bases are a match to TRBD1. V dropped 4 bases and J dropped 5; count of bases not matched to a gene: 5. Germline CDR1 is SGDLS and CDR2 is YYNGEE. CDR3 length: 14 amino acids. CDR3 protein: CASSTGQGDQPQHF. DNA for the CDR3: TGTGCCAGCAGCACAGGACAGGGCGATCAGCCCCAGCATTTT.

The rearrangement uses TRBV5-1 and TRBJ1-1; D uncertain. Trimming shortened V by 3 bases and J by 2 bases, and 14 bases separated the two germline ends. Germline assignment: CDR1 SGHRS and CDR2 YFSETQ. There are 15 residues in the CDR3. The CDR3 loop is CASSSGSGSNTEAFF. DNA for the CDR3: TGCGCCAGCAGCTCGGGTTCGGGGTCTAACACTGAAGCTTTCTTT.

This clone came up once. This sequence joins TRBV27 and TRBJ1-5, with 10 bases aligning to TRBD1. Germline CDR1 MNHEY, CDR2 SMNVEV (reference sequence). The CDR3 contains 16 residues. V shed 2 bases and J 9 bases; nucleotides not matched to a gene: 10. In DNA, the CDR3 is TGTGCCAGCAGTTTACGAATGACAGGGGGCGCCCGGCCCCAGCATTTT. Its translation: CASSLRMTGGARPQHF.

Written as DNA, the CDR3 is TGTGCCAGCAGCCAACAGGCGTCCTATGGCTACACCTTC. Amino acids: CASSQQASYGYTF. V and J are TRBV7-2 and TRBJ1-2, with D perhaps matching TRBD1 (5 bases). This CDR3 has 13 residues. Germline CDR1 is SGHTA and CDR2 is FQGNSA. V lost 5 bases, J lost 4 bases, and 11 bases lay in between.

J is TRBJ1-2 and V is TRBV4-1; TRBD1 is a possible D gene (5 bases). Germline-derived CDR1 and CDR2 are MGHRA and YSYEKL. The CDR3 is 13 residues long. Trimming removed 1 base at V and 5 bases at J, with 8 bases between. CDR3 region: CASSQGDLYGYTF. The CDR3 nucleotides read TGCGCCAGCAGCCAAGGGGACTTATATGGCTACACCTTC.

The CDR3 region has the DNA TGTGCCAGCAGCTCGACTAGCGGGAGGGCGGATACGCAGTATTTT. Protein product: CASSSTSGRADTQYF. This chain connects TRBV7-2 to TRBJ2-3; 14 bases are a match to TRBD2. V dropped 4 bases and J dropped 6; count of bases not matched to a gene: 3. Germline assignment: CDR1 SGHTA and CDR2 FQGNSA. The CDR3 has 15 residues.

The V gene is TRBV19, the J gene TRBJ2-3, with 7 positions matching TRBD1. CDR1 and CDR2 (germline): LNHDA, SQIVND (reference sequence). V lost 5 bases to trimming and J lost 3 bases; unmatched junction nucleotides: 5. This CDR3 has 14 residues. The chain's CDR3 is CASSPRTGTDTQYF. The CDR3 DNA is TGTGCCAGTAGTCCCCGGACAGGTACAGATACGCAGTATTTT.

The chain links TRBV7-9 to TRBJ2-1; D is unresolved. Trimming took off 2 bases at V and 8 bases at J, with 19 bases between the two ends. The length of the CDR3 is 16 residues. CDR1 is SEHNR and CDR2 is FQNEAQ in the germline V gene (reference sequence). The CDR3 loop is CASSLLLSHDKYEQFF. DNA of the CDR3: TGTGCCAGCAGCTTATTATTGTCTCACGACAAGTATGAGCAGTTCTTC.

The gene calls are TRBV7-2 and TRBJ2-7; 8 bases line up with TRBD2. The CDR3 is 16 residues long. With 0 bases clipped from V and 3 bases from J, the junction kept 7 bases outside the gene matches. CDR1 is SGHTA and CDR2 is FQGNSA in the germline V gene. CDR3 residues: CASSLAGTRSHYEQYF. In DNA form, the CDR3 reads TGTGCCAGCAGCTTAGCGGGGACTAGAAGCCACTACGAGCAGTACTTC.

The V and J genes are TRBV6-4 and TRBJ2-1; a possible D gene is TRBD2 (5 bases). V was cut by 5 bases and J by 9 bases, with 11 bases left in between. CDR3 length: 12 amino acids. Looked up from germline, CDR1 is MRHNA and CDR2 is SNTAGT. As DNA, the CDR3 is TGTGCCAGCAGTTCCGCAGGAGGTGAGCAGTTCTTC. Its protein is CASSSAGGEQFF.

The chain carries TRBV30 and TRBJ1-1; D is possibly TRBD1 (6 bases). V gave up 2 bases and J gave up 5 bases, with 15 bases separating them. Per the germline V gene, CDR1 is GTSNPN and CDR2 is SVGIG (reference sequence). The CDR3 contains 14 residues. The CDR3 region has the DNA TGTGCCTGGAGTTCCCTCGGGGGGCGGACTGAAGCTTTCTTT. Translation: CAWSSLGGRTEAFF.

This clone appeared a single time. V usage is TRBV7-2 and J usage is TRBJ2-2; 8 bases agree with TRBD1. Germline assignment: CDR1 SGHTA and CDR2 FQGNSA. This CDR3 comprises 20 residues. V lost 0 bases to trimming and J lost 2 bases; unmatched junction nucleotides: 14. The CDR3 bases are TGTGCCAGCAGCTTAGCGTATTCAGGGGGCCTGGGCGGAAACACCGGGGAGCTGTTTTTT. Translated, it gives CASSLAYSGGLGGNTGELFF.

Only one count was recorded for this clone. This chain joins TRBV7-2 and TRBJ1-1; no clear D gene. The germline CDR1 and CDR2 sequences are SGHTA and FQGNSA. CDR3 length: 15 residues. Trimming took 7 bases from V and 0 from J, leaving 15 bases between them. CDR3 sequence: CASTGFEGMNTEAFF. In DNA, the CDR3 is TGTGCCAGCACCGGGTTCGAGGGCATGAACACTGAAGCTTTCTTT.

The chain is built from TRBV9 and TRBJ2-3, with D possibly being TRBD1 (6 bases). The CDR3 is 16 residues long. Germline CDR1 is SGDLS and CDR2 is YYNGEE. Trimming took off 3 bases at V and 4 bases at J, with 18 bases between the two ends. The CDR3 region has the DNA TGTGCCAGCAGCGCGCTCTTACAGGGTGGGGCAGATACGCAGTATTTT. Translated, it gives CASSALLQGGADTQYF.

The chain combines TRBV7-6 with TRBJ2-5; D ambiguous. Germline assignment: CDR1 SGHVS and CDR2 FNYEAQ. CDR3 size: 13 residues. The germline V and J ends were trimmed by 4 bases and 4 bases, with 10 bases remaining between them. The CDR3 DNA is TGTGCCAGCAGCTCTGGAGTTGGAGAGACCCAGTACTTC. Encoded protein: CASSSGVGETQYF.

The chain links TRBV27 to TRBJ2-1, with D perhaps matching TRBD2 (7 bases). The germline V gene has CDR1 MNHEY and CDR2 SMNVEV (reference sequence). The CDR3 runs to 15 residues. The V gene lost 3 bases and the J gene lost 0 bases, with 9 bases spanning the gap. The CDR3 protein is CASSFGGPSYNEQFF. In nucleotides, the CDR3 is TGTGCCAGCAGTTTCGGGGGGCCCTCCTACAATGAGCAGTTCTTC.

The rearrangement uses TRBV10-3 and TRBJ2-5, with 8 bases fitting TRBD1. The V segment lost 5 bases and the J segment 5 bases; nucleotides outside the gene matches: 4. The CDR3 is 13 residues long. Germline lookup yields CDR1 ENHRY and CDR2 SYGVKD. CDR3 DNA: TGTGCCATCAGTCTGGGACAGGCGGAGACCCAGTACTTC. Residues: CAISLGQAETQYF.

This chain uses TRBV7-9 with TRBJ1-5; no clear D gene. Germline V gene lookup returns CDR1 SEHNR and CDR2 FQNEAQ (reference sequence). V shed 8 bases and J shed 2 bases, with 13 bases lying between them. The CDR3 extends over 14 amino acids. CDR3 region: CASAAGSGNQPQHF. The CDR3 region has the DNA TGTGCCAGCGCAGCGGGTTCGGGCAATCAGCCCCAGCATTTT.

The rearrangement links TRBV10-3 to TRBJ1-1, with 9 bases lining up with TRBD1. After removal of 5 bases from V and 7 bases from J, the junction contained 8 bases not matched to a gene. CDR1 and CDR2 from the germline V gene are ENHRY and SYGVKD. This CDR3 contains 14 residues. CDR3 in DNA: TGTGCCATCAGTAATCGACAGGGGGTAGTTGAAGCTTTCTTT. Its protein is CAISNRQGVVEAFF.

The chain employs TRBV7-9 and TRBJ1-4; 9 bases align to TRBD1. There are 17 residues in the CDR3. Losses at the gene ends were 3 bases for V and 5 bases for J; bases not matched to a gene: 10. CDR1 is SEHNR and CDR2 is FQNEAQ in the germline V gene (reference sequence). CDR3 residues: CASSFPRQGVGNEKLFF. The CDR3 nucleotides are TGTGCCAGCAGCTTCCCAAGACAGGGGGTGGGAAATGAAAAACTGTTTTTT.

This clone was recorded a few times. The chain carries TRBV12-5 and TRBJ2-7, with TRBD2 as a possible D gene (6 bases). Germline CDR1 and CDR2: LGHNT and FRNRAP. The length of the CDR3 is 14 residues. V was trimmed by 1 base and J by 4 bases, leaving 11 bases between them. The CDR3 here is CASGLGLGSYEQYF. The CDR3 DNA is TGTGCTAGTGGTTTGGGACTAGGGAGTTACGAGCAGTACTTC.